This T cell receptor (beta chain) is drawn from a study of CD8+CD57+ T cells in acquired aplastic anemia. Broader study findings: Shared by patients and controls, 25 to 30 CD8+ CDR3s were abundant in patients.

Sequencing was done on patients that had shown CD8+CD57+ cell expansion by flow cytometry. At the time of blood sampling, patients had not yet received any therapy. A note on this clonotype: Its antigen is still unknown.

Genomic DNA templated the TCR beta VDJ and CDR3 profiling. TCRdb fed the reads into MiXCR, producing one record per CDR3 protein. The table has 310,000 or so distinct CDR3 sequences, roughly 59% seen once. In germline, CDR1 is DFQATT, CDR2 SNEGSKA (reference sequence). This CDR3 is built from 14 residues. Trimming left V 4 bases short and J 3 bases short, with 15 bases between. Sequencing input: sorted CD4+, CD8+, or CD8+CD57+ T cells (not recorded which) from PBMCs. The rearrangement uses TRBV20-1 and TRBJ2-5; D possibly corresponds to TRBD2 (6 bases). The clonotype was recovered from a human donor with aplastic anemia. CDR3 in DNA: TGCAGTGCTACGACCTTGGCGGGAAAAGAGACCCAGTACTTC. Translation: CSATTLAGKETQYF.